The 30 T cell receptor beta chains in this list originate from one sample, sequenced in a study of vaccination effects on CD4 cells after COVID-19 (dated 2022 in TCRdb). Antigen specificity for these receptors is unknown. Receptors were amplified or captured by the immunoSEQ multiplex PCR assay. TCRdb provides this immuneACCESS table in a form limited to in-frame rearrangements. Some clones are lacking; in checked studies, under half of them reflect an unresolved V gene, and why the rest are absent is not known. Present in this sample are some 30,000 clones, around 70% of which were seen just once. Just under 15% of the sample is held by the ten biggest clonotypes. After approximately eleven days of culture, CD4+ T cells were isolated with the EasySep CD4+ T cell isolation kit. Participants received two doses of either the BNT162b2 or the mRNA-1273 mRNA SARS-CoV-2 vaccine. Source: CD4+ T cells from PBMCs cultured without peptide, taken after COVID-19 vaccination. These receptors originate from a human donor who received a COVID-19 vaccine.

The rearrangement links TRBV19 to TRBJ2-2; 14 positions agree with TRBD2. Germline CDR1 LNHDA, CDR2 SQIVND (reference sequence). The CDR3 totals 17 residues. Losses at the gene ends were 6 bases for V and 4 bases for J; bases not matched to a gene: 7. CDR3 sequence: CASRTSGRVTGTGELFF. The CDR3 bases are TGTGCCAGTAGGACTAGCGGGAGGGTTACGGGCACCGGGGAGCTGTTTTTT. Drawing the rest from reference TRBV19 and TRBJ2-2, the complete variable domain is DGGITQSPKYLFRKEGQNVTLSCEQNLNHDAMYWYRQDPGQGLRLIYYSQIVNDFQKGDIAEGYSVSREKKESFPLTVTSAQKNPTAFYLCASRTSGRVTGTGELFFGEGSRLTVL.

V gene TRBV27 combines with J gene TRBJ1-5; D call uncertain. The CDR3 loop spans 14 amino acids. Germline V gene lookup returns CDR1 MNHEY and CDR2 SMNVEV (reference sequence). With 5 bases removed from V and 2 bases from J, the gap between germline ends came to 10 bases. The CDR3 bases are TGTGCCAGCAGTACCCGGGCCGGCAATCAGCCCCAGCATTTT. Protein product: CASSTRAGNQPQHF.

The chain combines TRBV3-1 (or the pseudogene TRBV3-2) with TRBJ2-2; 7 nucleotides align to TRBD1. Germline lookup yields CDR1 LGHDT and CDR2 YNNKEL (reference sequence). CDR3 length equals 15 residues. The V segment lost 5 bases and the J segment 6 bases; nucleotides outside the gene matches: 9. DNA for the CDR3: TGTGCCAGCAGCTTCGGAGACAGGGTCCCCGGGGAGCTGTTTTTT. Translating it yields CASSFGDRVPGELFF.

V gene TRBV10-3 combines with J gene TRBJ2-6; D is unclear. This CDR3 has 16 amino acids. V was trimmed by 3 bases and J by 0 bases, leaving 9 bases between them. CDR1 and CDR2 from the germline V gene are ENHRY and SYGVKD. In nucleotides, the CDR3 is TGTGCCATCAGTGACAGCGCTAGCTCTGGGGCCAACGTCCTGACTTTC. It is translated as CAISDSASSGANVLTF.

The chain employs TRBV24-1 and TRBJ2-3; no definite D call. Trimming took off 9 bases at V and 0 bases at J, with 9 bases between the two ends. The V gene's germline CDR1 is KGHDR and CDR2 SFDVKD. The CDR3 is 13 amino acids. In nucleotides, the CDR3 is TGTGCCACCCGCGCCCCTAGCACAGATACGCAGTATTTT. Translation: CATRAPSTDTQYF.

The J gene is TRBJ1-2, the V gene TRBV6-5, with D possibly being TRBD1 (6 bases). V was pared by 4 bases and J by 8 bases, with 14 bases between. Germline loops: CDR1 MNHEY, CDR2 SVGAGI. This CDR3 has 13 amino acids. This chain's CDR3 is CASSFQGIGGYTF. The CDR3 DNA is TGTGCCAGCAGTTTTCAGGGGATAGGCGGCTACACCTTC.

V is TRBV9 and J is TRBJ1-5; perhaps TRBD1 as D (5 bases). The CDR3 has 17 amino acids. Between the trimmed V and J ends, which lost 0 bases and 7 bases, there was a span of 20 bases. The germline CDR1 and CDR2 sequences are SGDLS and YYNGEE. CDR3 nucleotide sequence: TGTGCCAGCAGCGTAGTCGAAGGGGCGTCACCGGCCCAGCCCCAGCATTTT. It yields the protein CASSVVEGASPAQPQHF.

The chain employs TRBV2 and TRBJ2-7; the D is unclear. This CDR3 is 14 amino acids long. V was trimmed by 3 bases and J by 3 bases, leaving 12 bases between them. Germline V lookup: CDR1 SNHLY, CDR2 FYNNEI. The CDR3 here is CASSEREADYEQYF. The DNA for the CDR3 is TGTGCCAGCAGTGAGAGAGAGGCCGACTACGAGCAGTACTTC.

The chain employs TRBV27 and TRBJ1-2, with 11 bases aligning to TRBD1. This CDR3 is built from 16 residues. Germline trimming cut 6 bases from V and 5 bases from J; bases unmatched to any gene: 11. Germline V lookup: CDR1 MNHEY, CDR2 SMNVEV (reference sequence). Here the CDR3 reads CASSRDRGGTTYGYTF. The CDR3 DNA is TGTGCCAGCAGCAGGGACAGGGGGGGGACAACTTATGGCTACACCTTC.

The V and J genes are TRBV2 and TRBJ2-3, with 9 bases identical to TRBD1. Germline V gene lookup returns CDR1 SNHLY and CDR2 FYNNEI. V trimming: 8 bases; J trimming: 2 bases; junction bases outside the gene matches: 2. CDR3 length: 13 amino acids. CDR3 protein: CASGTGTTDTQYF. Written as DNA, the CDR3 is TGTGCCAGCGGGACAGGGACCACAGATACGCAGTATTTT.

This chain joins TRBV30 and TRBJ2-1, with 7 nucleotides matching TRBD1. Looked up from germline, CDR1 is GTSNPN and CDR2 is SVGIG (reference sequence). J was trimmed by 2 bases and V by 4 bases; bases with no gene match: 11. CDR3 length: 16 residues. In nucleotides, the CDR3 is TGTGCCTGGACGTCCGTCGGGACAGCAACCTACAATGAGCAGTTCTTC. This gives the protein CAWTSVGTATYNEQFF.

The chain couples TRBV6-5 to TRBJ1-3; TRBD1 matches 7 bases. Per germline, CDR1 MNHEY and CDR2 SVGAGI. The CDR3 totals 15 residues. With 8 bases clipped from V and 2 bases from J, the junction kept 9 bases outside the gene matches. The CDR3 DNA is TGTGCCAGCGGTACCACAGGGGAGGCTGGAAACACCATATATTTT. This encodes CASGTTGEAGNTIYF.

The chain combines TRBV30 with TRBJ1-5, with 8 nucleotides matching TRBD1. The CDR3 consists of 14 residues. The trim removed 0 bases at V and 6 bases at J, leaving 4 bases unmatched. Per germline, CDR1 GTSNPN and CDR2 SVGIG (reference sequence). This CDR3 is CAWSVQGGSQPQHF. In DNA, the CDR3 is TGTGCCTGGAGTGTACAGGGGGGGAGTCAGCCCCAGCATTTT.

The chain has TRBV14 and TRBJ2-4; D gene unclear. This CDR3 comprises 14 residues. Germline values: CDR1 SGHDN, CDR2 FVKESK. Trimming took off 1 base at V and 4 bases at J, with 8 bases between the two ends. CDR3 sequence (DNA): TGTGCCAGCAGCCAAGTTAACAGAAAAAACATTCAGTACTTC. This gives the protein CASSQVNRKNIQYF.

This clone came up a few times. The rearrangement joins TRBV4-1 to TRBJ1-2, with 9 bases matching TRBD1. The V gene's germline CDR1 is MGHRA and CDR2 YSYEKL. This CDR3 region has 18 residues. The V segment lost 1 base and the J segment 1 base; nucleotides outside the gene matches: 10. The CDR3 region has the DNA TGCGCCAGCAGCCAAGCTTTGGACAGGGGTCGAGATAACTATGGCTACACCTTC. Protein product: CASSQALDRGRDNYGYTF.

V and J are TRBV20-1 and TRBJ2-1, with 7 nucleotides matching TRBD2. V gave up 3 bases and J gave up 0 bases; unmatched junction bases: 2. The CDR3 sequence is 14 residues long. The germline V gene has CDR1 DFQATT and CDR2 SNEGSKA (reference sequence). CDR3 nucleotide sequence: TGCAGTGCTAGTCGGGACTACTCCTACAATGAGCAGTTCTTC. This encodes CSASRDYSYNEQFF.

The rearrangement joins TRBV12-5 to TRBJ2-1; 9 nucleotides agree with TRBD2. The trim removed 7 bases at V and 0 bases at J, leaving 10 bases unmatched. In germline, CDR1 is LGHNT, CDR2 FRNRAP. This CDR3 region has 17 residues. The CDR3 DNA follows: TGTGCTAGTGCCAAAGAATTTAGCGGGAGCTCCTACAATGAGCAGTTCTTC. Translating gives CASAKEFSGSSYNEQFF.

This clone appeared once. The CDR3: CASSPSGQAANYGYTF. The DNA for the CDR3 is TGTGCCAGCTCACCTTCGGGCCAAGCAGCTAACTATGGCTACACCTTC. The chain employs TRBV18 and TRBJ1-2; unclear D gene. This CDR3 is 16 amino acids long. The V end lost 3 bases, the J end lost 0 bases, and 14 bases lay between the germline ends. Germline values: CDR1 KGHSH, CDR2 LQKENI.

The rearrangement joins TRBV18 to TRBJ2-1; TRBD1 matches 9 bases. The germline V gene encodes CDR1 KGHSH and CDR2 LQKENI. V was pared by 6 bases and J by 7 bases, with 10 bases of the junction left unmatched. The CDR3 has 15 amino acids. Here the CDR3 DNA reads TGTGCCAGCTCCAACTGGGGACAGGGTTTAAATGAGCAGTTCTTC. Translating it yields CASSNWGQGLNEQFF.

V gene TRBV4-2 combines with J gene TRBJ1-1, with 9 nucleotides matching TRBD1. This CDR3 spans 16 amino acids. V lost 3 bases, J lost 4 bases, and 9 bases stayed unmatched. In germline, CDR1 is LGHNA, CDR2 YNFKEQ. The DNA of the CDR3 is TGTGCCAGCAGCCAGGCCCCGGACAGGGGCGCCACTGAAGCTTTCTTT. Its protein product is CASSQAPDRGATEAFF.

V usage is TRBV3-1 (or the pseudogene TRBV3-2) and J usage is TRBJ2-5, with 16 bases matching TRBD2. The V gene's germline CDR1 is LGHDT and CDR2 YNNKEL (reference sequence). The CDR3 contains 19 residues. The ends lost 0 bases at V and 2 bases at J; junction bases unmatched: 6. CDR3 loop: CASSQEGLAGGPGQETQYF. CDR3 nucleotide sequence: TGTGCCAGCAGCCAAGAGGGACTAGCGGGAGGGCCGGGGCAAGAGACCCAGTACTTC.

The CDR3 is CASSPGSGGANTDTQYF. The CDR3 bases are TGTGCCAGCAGTCCCGGTAGCGGGGGGGCCAACACAGATACGCAGTATTTT. This chain connects TRBV6-2 or TRBV6-3 to TRBJ2-3; TRBD2 agrees at 11 bases. J gave up 2 bases and V 5 bases, and 9 bases lay outside the gene matches. CDR1 and CDR2 (germline): MNHEY, SVGEGT. The CDR3 is 17 amino acids.

The rearrangement links TRBV5-1 to TRBJ2-1, with 13 positions matching TRBD2. The J segment lost 3 bases and the V segment lost 0 bases, leaving 6 bases of the junction unmatched. The CDR3 is made up of 18 amino acids. Germline V gene lookup returns CDR1 SGHRS and CDR2 YFSETQ. CDR3 DNA sequence: TGCGCCAGCAGCTTGGGACTAGCGGGAGGACTCTTCTACAATGAGCAGTTCTTC. Translation gives CASSLGLAGGLFYNEQFF. Together with reference TRBV5-1 and TRBJ2-1, the CDR3 gives the full variable domain: KAGVTQTPRYLIKTRGQQVTLSCSPISGHRSVSWYQQTPGQGLQFLFEYFSETQRNKGNFPGRFSGRQFSNSRSEMNVSTLELGDSALYLCASSLGLAGGLFYNEQFFGPGTRLTVL.

This clone was found once. V is TRBV19 and J is TRBJ1-5; TRBD1 aligns across 7 bases. The CDR3 totals 15 residues. CDR1 is LNHDA and CDR2 is SQIVND in the germline V gene (reference sequence). V was pared by 6 bases and J by 3 bases, with 8 bases of the junction left unmatched. This CDR3 reads CASRNEGTVNQPQHF. The CDR3, as DNA: TGTGCCAGTAGAAACGAAGGGACAGTCAATCAGCCCCAGCATTTT.

The chain carries TRBV7-9 and TRBJ2-1, with a weak D call TRBD1 (6 bases). V lost 1 base to trimming and J lost 8 bases, with 18 bases between them. Germline CDR1 reads SEHNR; CDR2 reads FQNEAQ (reference sequence). The CDR3 sequence is 16 residues long. CDR3 amino acids: CASSLGGLRGGDEQFF. The CDR3 DNA reads TGTGCCAGCAGCTTAGGGGGGCTCCGGGGTGGGGATGAGCAGTTCTTC.

The J gene is TRBJ1-3, the V gene TRBV9; no clear D. CDR1 SGDLS and CDR2 YYNGEE come from the germline V gene. The CDR3 contains 12 residues. V lost 0 bases and J 2 bases, leaving 0 bases between the germline ends. CDR3 sequence reads: CASSVAGNTIYF. CDR3 bases: TGTGCCAGCAGCGTAGCTGGAAACACCATATATTTT. Looking up the rest from reference TRBV9 and TRBJ1-3 gives the full variable domain: DSGVTQTPKHLITATGQRVTLRCSPRSGDLSVYWYQQSLDQGLQFLIQYYNGEERAKGNILERFSAQQFPDLHSELNLSSLELGDSALYFCASSVAGNTIYFGEGSWLTVV.

This clone was found a few times. J is TRBJ1-1 and V is TRBV6-5; TRBD1 might be the D (6 bases). The V gene lost 7 bases and the J gene lost 4 bases, with 19 bases spanning the gap. The germline V gene has CDR1 MNHEY and CDR2 SVGAGI. The CDR3 loop spans 15 amino acids. CDR3 residues: CASKVGQGVSTEAFF. CDR3 bases: TGTGCCAGCAAGGTGGGACAAGGGGTTAGCACTGAAGCTTTCTTT.

The chain couples TRBV11-2 to TRBJ2-1, with D unresolved. Germline V gives CDR1 SGHAT, CDR2 FQNNGV. Deletions cut 5 bases from V and 10 bases from J, with 9 bases between. The CDR3 runs 11 residues. The CDR3 reads CASSLGPEQFF. The CDR3, as DNA: TGTGCCAGCAGCCTCGGGCCAGAGCAGTTCTTC.

The chain links TRBV5-6 to TRBJ1-2; D is ambiguous. This CDR3 has 14 residues. Trimming cost V 4 bases and J 4 bases, with 14 bases left between them. Per germline, CDR1 SGHDT and CDR2 YYEEEE. In nucleotides, the CDR3 is TGTGCCAGCAGCCTCCTGACTGCTAGCTATGGCTACACCTTC. This sequence encodes CASSLLTASYGYTF. Looking up the rest from reference TRBV5-6 and TRBJ1-2 gives the full variable domain: DAGVTQSPTHLIKTRGQQVTLRCSPKSGHDTVSWYQQALGQGPQFIFQYYEEEERQRGNFPDRFSGHQFPNYSSELNVNALLLGDSALYLCASSLLTASYGYTFGSGTRLTVV.

This rearrangement joins TRBV9 to TRBJ2-7, with D perhaps matching TRBD2 (5 bases). The V end lost 2 bases, the J end lost 4 bases, and 7 bases lay between the germline ends. The CDR3 sequence is 12 residues long. From germline, CDR1 is SGDLS and CDR2 YYNGEE. In nucleotides, the CDR3 is TGTGCCAGCAGCGTCTCGGGGTACGAGCAGTACTTC. It translates to CASSVSGYEQYF.